This T cell receptor (beta chain) is from a study of T cell repertoires in cytomegalovirus infection. About the study: Shared public TCR beta signatures pointed to both CMV infection and a matching HLA type. Study-wide results and limits: Individuals carrying CMV plus the relevant HLA were identified by cumulative frequency of public TCR beta families. What dominated the ex vivo response were HLA-C-restricted CMV-specific TCR beta clonotypes.

After removal of 11 bases from V and 1 base from J, the junction contained 17 bases not matched to a gene. Looked up from germline, CDR1 is MRHNA and CDR2 is SNTAGT. The CDR3 contains 17 residues. Using its own MiXCR run on the reads, TCRdb lists one record per CDR3 protein. The data show around 250,000 distinct CDR3 sequences, 15% to 20% seen once. Details on this clonotype: What it binds is unknown.

The receptor was isolated from a human donor in good health (CMV status not recorded). Some clones in this sample may be carry-over from other donors' samples. The sequenced sample consisted of CD8+ T cells from PBMCs. The chain employs TRBV6-4 and TRBJ2-3, with 8 bases aligning to TRBD2. CDR3 residues: CAGSVGAGGEGTDTQYF. The DNA of the CDR3 is TGTGCCGGATCCGTTGGCGCGGGGGGTGAGGGCACAGATACGCAGTATTTT.